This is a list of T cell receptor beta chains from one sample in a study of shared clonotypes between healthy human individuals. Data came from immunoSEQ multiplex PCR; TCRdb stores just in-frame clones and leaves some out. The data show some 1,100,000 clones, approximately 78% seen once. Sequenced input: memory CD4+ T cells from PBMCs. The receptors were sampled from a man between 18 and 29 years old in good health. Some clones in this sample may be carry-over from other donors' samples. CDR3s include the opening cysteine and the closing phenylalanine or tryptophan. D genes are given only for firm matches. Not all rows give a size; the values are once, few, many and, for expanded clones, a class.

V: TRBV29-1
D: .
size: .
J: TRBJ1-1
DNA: TGCAGCGGAAGGGGCCTGGGAGGACCCCAAATGAACACTGAAGCTTTCTTT
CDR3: CSGRGLGGPQMNTEAFF

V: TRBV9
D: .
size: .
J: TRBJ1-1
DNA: TGTGCCAGCAGCGCCACAGGTCGAGTGGGATACACTGAAGCTTTCTTT
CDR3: CASSATGRVGYTEAFF

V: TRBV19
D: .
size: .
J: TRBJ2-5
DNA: TGTGCCAGTAGCCCGGGTCAGGCCCAAGGGACCCAGTACTTC
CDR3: CASSPGQAQGTQYF

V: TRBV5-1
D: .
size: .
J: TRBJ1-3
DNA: TGCGCCAGCAGCTCCGCCGGGAACGCTGGAAACACCATATATTTT
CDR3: CASSSAGNAGNTIYF

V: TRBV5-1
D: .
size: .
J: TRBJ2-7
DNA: TGCGCCAGCAGCTATACTGCGGACACCAACTACGAGCAGTACTTC
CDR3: CASSYTADTNYEQYF

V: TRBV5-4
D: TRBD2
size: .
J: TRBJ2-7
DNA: TGTGCCAGCAGCTGGACTAGTTTTTACGAGCAGTACTTC
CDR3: CASSWTSFYEQYF

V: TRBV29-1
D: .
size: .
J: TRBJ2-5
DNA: TGCAGCGTTGAACTCGTCAGGGCCAGGCGTAGGGAGACCCAGTACTTC
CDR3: CSVELVRARRRETQYF

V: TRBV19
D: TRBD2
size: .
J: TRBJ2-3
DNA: TGTGCCAGTAGTTGGGGCGGGAGGGCCTTCACAGATACGCAGTATTTT
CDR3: CASSWGGRAFTDTQYF

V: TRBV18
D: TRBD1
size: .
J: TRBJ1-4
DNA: TGTGCCAGCTCAGACTCCACGAACAGGGGGGCGGAAAAACTGTTTTTT
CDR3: CASSDSTNRGAEKLFF

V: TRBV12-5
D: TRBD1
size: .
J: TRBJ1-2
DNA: TGTGCTAGTGCCCCGACAGGGGACTATGGCTACACCTTC
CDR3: CASAPTGDYGYTF

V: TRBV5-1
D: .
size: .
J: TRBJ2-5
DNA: TGCGCCAGCAGCTTGGATCCCCAAAAAGAGACCCAGTACTTC
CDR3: CASSLDPQKETQYF

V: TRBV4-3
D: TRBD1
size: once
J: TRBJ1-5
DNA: TGCGCCAGCAGCCAAGCGACAGGGGGCGGCAATCAGCCCCAGCATTTT
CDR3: CASSQATGGGNQPQHF

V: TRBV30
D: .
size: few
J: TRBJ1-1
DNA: TGTGCCTGGGGATCGAGACGGGGGACTGAAGCTTTCTTT
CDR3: CAWGSRRGTEAFF

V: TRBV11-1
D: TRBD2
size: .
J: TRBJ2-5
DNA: TGTGCCAGCAGCTCCCATAGCGGGAAACAAGAGACCCAGTACTTC
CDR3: CASSSHSGKQETQYF

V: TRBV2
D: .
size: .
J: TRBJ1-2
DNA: TGTGCCAGCAGGGGCGAGTCGAGTGATGGCTACACCTTC
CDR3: CASRGESSDGYTF

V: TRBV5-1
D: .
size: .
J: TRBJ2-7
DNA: TGCGCCAGCAGCTTTTCGGGAGAGCCCTACGAGCAGTACTTC
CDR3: CASSFSGEPYEQYF

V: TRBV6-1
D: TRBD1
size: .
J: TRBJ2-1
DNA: TGTGCCAGCAGTTTTATCGACAGGGGTGAGCAGTTCTTC
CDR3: CASSFIDRGEQFF

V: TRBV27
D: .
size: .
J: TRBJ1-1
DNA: TGTGCCACCGACCGGGTAGGGAGGGTGGGCACTGAAGCTTTCTTT
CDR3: CATDRVGRVGTEAFF

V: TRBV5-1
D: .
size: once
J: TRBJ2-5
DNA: TGCGCCAGCAGCTTGTCCGGGGGCGTAGTAGAGACCCAGTACTTC
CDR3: CASSLSGGVVETQYF

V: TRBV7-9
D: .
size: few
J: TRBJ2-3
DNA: TGTGCCAGCAGCTTGGGGGGTGAGCCGGCTGATACGCAGTATTTT
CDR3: CASSLGGEPADTQYF

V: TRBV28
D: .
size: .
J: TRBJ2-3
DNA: TGTGCCAGCAGCCCCGGTGGCCCTGGAGTTACGCAGTATTTT
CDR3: CASSPGGPGVTQYF

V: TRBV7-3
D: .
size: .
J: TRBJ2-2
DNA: TGTGCCAGCAGCTTACGCGGCTTCGGGGCCGGGGAGCTGTTTTTT
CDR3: CASSLRGFGAGELFF

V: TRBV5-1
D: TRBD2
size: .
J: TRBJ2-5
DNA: TGCGCCAGCAGCCCCGGGGCTAGCGGGAGGTTTTCAGAGACCCAGTACTTC
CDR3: CASSPGASGRFSETQYF

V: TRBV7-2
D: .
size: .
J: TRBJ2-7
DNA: TGTGCCAGCAGCTTAGCGTTCGGACTTACCTCCTACGAGCAGTACTTC
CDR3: CASSLAFGLTSYEQYF

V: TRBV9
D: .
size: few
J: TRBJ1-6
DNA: TGTGCCAGCAGCGTACAGCGGATGGGATCCCCCAATTCACCCCTCCACTTT
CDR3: CASSVQRMGSPNSPLHF

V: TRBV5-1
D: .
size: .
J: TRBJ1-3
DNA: TGCGCCAGCAGCCTAAACTCTGGAAACACCATATATTTT
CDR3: CASSLNSGNTIYF

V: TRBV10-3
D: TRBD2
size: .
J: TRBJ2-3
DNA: TGTGCCATCAGTGATCGTGGGAGGGCCGGGGCGAGCACAGATACGCAGTATTTT
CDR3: CAISDRGRAGASTDTQYF

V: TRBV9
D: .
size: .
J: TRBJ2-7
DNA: TGTGCCAGCAGCGTAGAAAGGGCCGTCCCTCACTTC
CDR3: CASSVERAVPHF

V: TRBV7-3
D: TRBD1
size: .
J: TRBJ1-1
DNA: TGTGCCAGCAGCCCAATTGACAGGGGACTCACTGAAGCTTTCTTT
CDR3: CASSPIDRGLTEAFF

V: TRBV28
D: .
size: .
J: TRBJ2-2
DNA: TGTGCCAGCAGTTTCTTTCGCGCTATCACCGGGGAGCTGTTTTTT
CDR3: CASSFFRAITGELFF

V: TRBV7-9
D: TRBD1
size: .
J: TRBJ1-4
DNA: TGTGCCAGCAGCTTAGGACAGGGAGCGGAAAAACTGTTTTTT
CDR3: CASSLGQGAEKLFF

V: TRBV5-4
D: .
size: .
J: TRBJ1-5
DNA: TGTGCCAGCAGCTGGGACACCAATCAGCCCCAGCATTTT
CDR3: CASSWDTNQPQHF

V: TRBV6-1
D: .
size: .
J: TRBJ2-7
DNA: TGTGCCAGCAGTGAAGGTAGGAACGAGCAGTACTTC
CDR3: CASSEGRNEQYF

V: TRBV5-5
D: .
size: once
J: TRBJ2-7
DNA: TGTGCCAGCAGCTTGTGGGAATATTCCTACGAGCAGTACTTC
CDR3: CASSLWEYSYEQYF

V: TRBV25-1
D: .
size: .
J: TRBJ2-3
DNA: TGTGCCAGCAGTGAAGGTATCAAGGGGGATACGCAGTATTTT
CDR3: CASSEGIKGDTQYF

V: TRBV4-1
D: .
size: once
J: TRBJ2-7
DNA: TGCGCCAGCAGCCACCCAGGGGCCTCCTACGAGCAGTACTTC
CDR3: CASSHPGASYEQYF

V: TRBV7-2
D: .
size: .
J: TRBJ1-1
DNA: TGTGCCAGCAGCTTAGACAGGGTGGTCGCTGAAGCTTTCTTT
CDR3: CASSLDRVVAEAFF

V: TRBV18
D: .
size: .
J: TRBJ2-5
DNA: TGTGCCAGCTCACCCGGGGCCGCAGAGACCCAGTACTTC
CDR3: CASSPGAAETQYF

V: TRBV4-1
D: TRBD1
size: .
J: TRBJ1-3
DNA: TGCGCCAGCAGCCTCGCAATAATTGGACAGGAGCGCTCTGGAAACACCATATATTTT
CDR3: CASSLAIIGQERSGNTIYF

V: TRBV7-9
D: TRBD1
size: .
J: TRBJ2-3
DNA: TGTGCCAGCAGCCCGCAGGGGGCAGGGCAGTATTTT
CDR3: CASSPQGAGQYF

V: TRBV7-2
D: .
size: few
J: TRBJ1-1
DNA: TGTGCCAGCAGCGGGCAGGGCTACACTGAAGCTTTCTTT
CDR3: CASSGQGYTEAFF